This is a list of T cell receptor beta chains from one sample in a study of cytomegalovirus exposure and HLA in healthy donors. Assay: immunoSEQ multiplex PCR; the TCRdb copy retains only in-frame clones and omits some. This sample's table reports around 70,000 clones. The sample consisted of PBMCs. These receptor sequences come from a female donor in good health and CMV-seropositive. Both conserved end residues are part of each CDR3. Fields, in order: J gene, V gene, CDR3 protein.

>TRBJ1-1|TRBV6-6
CASSYWGVNTEAFF
>TRBJ2-5|TRBV5-1
CASSGNSGSQETQYF
>TRBJ1-6|TRBV7-2
CASSLGTTYNSPLHF
>TRBJ2-7|TRBV6-4
CASIAASGFRSYEQYF
>TRBJ1-2|TRBV10-3
CATFAGQGPVDGYTF
>TRBJ2-3|TRBV5-1
CASSQTSGISSDTQYF
>TRBJ2-7|TRBV15
CATSRDTGVGSYEQYF
>TRBJ1-2|TRBV11-2
CASSLDGWAGLYLANYGYTF
>TRBJ1-1|TRBV28
CASGVRQGATEAFF
>TRBJ2-1|TRBV5-1
CASSLLAGVLDNEQFF
>TRBJ1-1|TRBV2
CASFGLPLGAEAFF
>TRBJ2-2|TRBV5-1
CASSLGSYNTGELFF
>TRBJ2-2|TRBV7-6
CASSLATSANTGELFF
>TRBJ2-7|TRBV18
CASSQLQGAHEQYF
>TRBJ2-1|TRBV28
CASSLRGSADNEQFF
>TRBJ1-1|TRBV30
CARTREGNTEASF
>TRBJ1-3|TRBV4-1
CASSQDGVGVGFSGNTIYF
>TRBJ2-5|TRBV19
CASSAPRLAGGMETQYF
>TRBJ1-2|TRBV19
CASSITWGEVDYTF
>TRBJ1-6|TRBV27
CASGGVGSSYNSPLHF
>TRBJ1-1|TRBV7-9
CASSSFTGTEAFF
>TRBJ2-4|TRBV6-6
CASRSPGAKNIQYF
>TRBJ2-7|TRBV7-2
CASSNSGGSSYEQYF
>TRBJ1-3|TRBV5-4
CASSLGASTGNTIYF
>TRBJ2-7|TRBV9
CASSVGLAGNEQYF
>TRBJ1-2|TRBV18
CASSPSGVLYGYTF